This TCR beta chain was retrieved from a study of T-cell reconstitution after alpha-beta-depleted transplantation in children. Study-level results: The origin of high day-60 TCRbeta diversity in some patients lay in surviving recipient T cells and thymic progenitors. It was newly produced T cells that mostly accounted for T-cell counts and diversity one year after transplant. Reportedly, only several hundred clones from non-depleted graft cells drove alpha-beta T-cell counts at about two months.

Germline V gene data show CDR1 as SEHNR and CDR2 as FQNEAQ (reference sequence). V was pared by 7 bases and J by 3 bases, with 15 bases between. CDR3 length: 14 amino acids. The TCRbeta library was prepared with unique molecular identifiers. MiXCR, run by TCRdb on the PCR reads, gives a single entry per CDR3 protein. The top ten clones hold about 6% of a sample with some 200,000 distinct CDR3 sequences, approximately 6.9% of them seen once. This clonotype appeared a few times. Its antigen is undetermined. The input for sequencing was PBMCs, taken before TCRalphabeta/CD19-depleted stem cell transplant. The TCR was taken from a boy younger than 10 with acute lymphoblastic leukemia, due to receive a stem cell transplant. This sequence joins TRBV7-9 and TRBJ2-5, with D possibly being TRBD1 (6 bases). The CDR3 bases are TGTGCCAGCAACCTTGGGTCAGGGGAAGAGACCCAGTACTTC. Its translation: CASNLGSGEETQYF.